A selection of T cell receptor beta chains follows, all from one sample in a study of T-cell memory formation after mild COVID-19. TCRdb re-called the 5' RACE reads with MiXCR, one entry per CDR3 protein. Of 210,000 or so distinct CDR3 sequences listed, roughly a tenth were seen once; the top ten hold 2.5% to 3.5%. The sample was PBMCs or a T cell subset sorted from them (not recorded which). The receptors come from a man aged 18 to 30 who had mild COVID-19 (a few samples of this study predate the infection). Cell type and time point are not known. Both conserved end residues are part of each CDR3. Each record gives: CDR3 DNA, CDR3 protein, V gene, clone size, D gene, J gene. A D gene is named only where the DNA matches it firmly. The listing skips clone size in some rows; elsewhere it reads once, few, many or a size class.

DNA: TGCGCCAGCAGCCAAGATGGAGATCTCCAAGAGACCCAGTACTTC; CDR3: CASSQDGDLQETQYF; V: TRBV4-3; size: -; D: -; J: TRBJ2-5
DNA: TGTGCCAGCAGCCCAGGAACTAGCGGGGGCCGGAAGTCCTACGAGCAGTACTTC; CDR3: CASSPGTSGGRKSYEQYF; V: TRBV7-9; size: -; D: TRBD2; J: TRBJ2-7
DNA: TGTGCCACCCAAAGGGACGAGCAAAGCTACAATGAGCAGTTCTTC; CDR3: CATQRDEQSYNEQFF; V: TRBV10-3; size: -; D: -; J: TRBJ2-1
DNA: TGTGCCAGCAGCCCTCGCGGCGGGTTCGAGCAGTACTTC; CDR3: CASSPRGGFEQYF; V: TRBV7-6; size: many; D: -; J: TRBJ2-7
DNA: TGTGCCAGCAGGGGACAGGGTCGGTCCTACGAGCAGTACTTC; CDR3: CASRGQGRSYEQYF; V: TRBV3-1; size: few; D: TRBD1; J: TRBJ2-7
DNA: TGTGCCAGCAGTTTTTCGTTGAACACCGGGGAGCTGTTTTTT; CDR3: CASSFSLNTGELFF; V: TRBV12-3/TRBV12-4; size: few; D: -; J: TRBJ2-2
DNA: TGTGCCAGCAGCCAACCGGGGGCCGGGGAGCTGTTTTTT; CDR3: CASSQPGAGELFF; V: TRBV5-6; size: -; D: -; J: TRBJ2-2
DNA: TGTGCTAGCAGCTTAGTCGGGGGCACCGGGGAGCTGTTTTTT; CDR3: CASSLVGGTGELFF; V: TRBV7-7; size: many; D: -; J: TRBJ2-2
DNA: TGTGCCAGCACCAAGAACAATGAGCAGTTCTTC; CDR3: CASTKNNEQFF; V: TRBV5-6; size: many; D: -; J: TRBJ2-1
DNA: TGTGCCAGCAGCCAAGGGGGACAGCAAGAGACCCAGTACTTC; CDR3: CASSQGGQQETQYF; V: TRBV4-2; size: many; D: TRBD1; J: TRBJ2-5
DNA: TGTGCCAGCTCACCAAGTGGACAGGGGGCCGCGACCCAGTACTTC; CDR3: CASSPSGQGAATQYF; V: TRBV18; size: -; D: TRBD1; J: TRBJ2-5
DNA: TGCGCCAGCAGCTTCGGACAGGGGAGCGGGGAGCTGTTTTTT; CDR3: CASSFGQGSGELFF; V: TRBV5-1; size: few; D: TRBD1; J: TRBJ2-2
DNA: TGTGCCAGCAGCGTAGTGGCTAGCGGGGGCAAGGAGCTGTTTTTT; CDR3: CASSVVASGGKELFF; V: TRBV9; size: many; D: TRBD2; J: TRBJ2-2
DNA: TGCAGTGCTAGAGGGGGTGTCATGGAGACCCAGTACTTC; CDR3: CSARGGVMETQYF; V: TRBV20-1; size: -; D: -; J: TRBJ2-5
DNA: TGTGCCAGCGCTCCGGTGGCTTTGGCCTACGAGCAGTACTTC; CDR3: CASAPVALAYEQYF; V: TRBV6-2/TRBV6-3; size: -; D: -; J: TRBJ2-7
DNA: TGTGCCAGCAATAGCCAAGGCTCCTACGAGCAGTACTTC; CDR3: CASNSQGSYEQYF; V: TRBV6-5; size: many; D: -; J: TRBJ2-7
DNA: TGCAGCGTTAGGGGGCCTCAAGAGACCCAGTACTTC; CDR3: CSVRGPQETQYF; V: TRBV29-1; size: -; D: TRBD1; J: TRBJ2-5
DNA: TGCAGTGCTAGAGATGGTTCGAGCGGGGGTTACAATGAGCAGTTCTTC; CDR3: CSARDGSSGGYNEQFF; V: TRBV20-1; size: few; D: TRBD2; J: TRBJ2-1
DNA: TGTGCCAGCAGCTGGGGTACAGGGCTCTATGGCTACACCTTC; CDR3: CASSWGTGLYGYTF; V: TRBV28; size: -; D: -; J: TRBJ1-2
DNA: TGTGCCAGCAGAGCTGGGGGGGTAGCGGGGCAAGAGACCCAGTACTTC; CDR3: CASRAGGVAGQETQYF; V: TRBV28; size: -; D: TRBD2; J: TRBJ2-5
DNA: TGTGCCATCAGCCCGACAGGGGTCGGGGAGACCCAGTACTTC; CDR3: CAISPTGVGETQYF; V: TRBV10-3; size: few; D: TRBD1; J: TRBJ2-5
DNA: TGTGCCAGCGCGGGAAATTACAATGAGCAGTTCTTC; CDR3: CASAGNYNEQFF; V: TRBV6-2/TRBV6-3; size: few; D: -; J: TRBJ2-1